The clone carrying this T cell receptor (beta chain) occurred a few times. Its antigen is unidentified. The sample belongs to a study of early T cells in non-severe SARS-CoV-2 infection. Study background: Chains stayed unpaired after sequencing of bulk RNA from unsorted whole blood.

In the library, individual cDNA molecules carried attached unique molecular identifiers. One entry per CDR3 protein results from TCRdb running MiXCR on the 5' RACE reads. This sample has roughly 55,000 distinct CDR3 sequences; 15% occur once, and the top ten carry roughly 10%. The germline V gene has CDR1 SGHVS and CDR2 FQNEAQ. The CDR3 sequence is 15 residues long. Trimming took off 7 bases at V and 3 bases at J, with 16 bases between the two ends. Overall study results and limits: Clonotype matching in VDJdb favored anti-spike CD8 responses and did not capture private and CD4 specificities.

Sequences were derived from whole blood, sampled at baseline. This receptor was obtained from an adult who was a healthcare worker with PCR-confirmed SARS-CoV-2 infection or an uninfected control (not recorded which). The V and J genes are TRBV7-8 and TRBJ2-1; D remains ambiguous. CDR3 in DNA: TGTGCCAGCATTGGCTCGGTGCAGAGCTACAATGAGCAGTTCTTC. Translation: CASIGSVQSYNEQFF.